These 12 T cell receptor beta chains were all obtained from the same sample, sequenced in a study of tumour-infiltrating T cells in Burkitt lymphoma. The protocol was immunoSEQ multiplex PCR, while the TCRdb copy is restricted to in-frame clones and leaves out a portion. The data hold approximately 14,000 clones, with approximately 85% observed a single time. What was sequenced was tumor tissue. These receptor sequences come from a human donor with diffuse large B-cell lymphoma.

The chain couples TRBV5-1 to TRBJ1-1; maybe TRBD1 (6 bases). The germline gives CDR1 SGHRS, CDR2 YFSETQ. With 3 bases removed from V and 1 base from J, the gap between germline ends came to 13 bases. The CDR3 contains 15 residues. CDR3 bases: TGCGCCAGCAGCTCTCCGAGGGGGGGGAACACTGAAGCTTTCTTT. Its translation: CASSSPRGGNTEAFF. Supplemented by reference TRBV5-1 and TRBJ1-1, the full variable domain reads KAGVTQTPRYLIKTRGQQVTLSCSPISGHRSVSWYQQTPGQGLQFLFEYFSETQRNKGNFPGRFSGRQFSNSRSEMNVSTLELGDSALYLCASSSPRGGNTEAFFGQGTRLTVV.

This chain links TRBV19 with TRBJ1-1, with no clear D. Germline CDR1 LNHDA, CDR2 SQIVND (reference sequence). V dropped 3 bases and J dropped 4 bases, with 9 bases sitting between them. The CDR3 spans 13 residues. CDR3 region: CASSMLQVTEAFF. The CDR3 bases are TGTGCCAGTAGTATGCTTCAGGTCACTGAAGCTTTCTTT.

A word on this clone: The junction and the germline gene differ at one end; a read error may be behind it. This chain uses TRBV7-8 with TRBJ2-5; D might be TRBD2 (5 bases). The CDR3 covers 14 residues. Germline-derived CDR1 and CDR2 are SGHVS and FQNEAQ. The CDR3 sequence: CASSYLFSEETQYF. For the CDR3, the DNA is TGTGCCAGCAGCTACTTGTTTAGCGAAGAAACCCAGTACTTC.

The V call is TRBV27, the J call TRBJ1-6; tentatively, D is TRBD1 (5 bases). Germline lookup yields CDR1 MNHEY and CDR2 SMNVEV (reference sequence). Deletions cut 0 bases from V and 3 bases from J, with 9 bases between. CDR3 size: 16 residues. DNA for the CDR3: TGTGCCAGCAGTTTATCGTCGGGGGGCTATAATTCACCCCTCCACTTT. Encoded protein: CASSLSSGGYNSPLHF.

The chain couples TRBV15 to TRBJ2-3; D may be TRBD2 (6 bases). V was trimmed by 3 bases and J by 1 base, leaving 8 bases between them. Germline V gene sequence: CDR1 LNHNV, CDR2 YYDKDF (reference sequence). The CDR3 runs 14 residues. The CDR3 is CATSRERGTDTQYF. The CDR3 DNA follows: TGTGCCACCAGCAGGGAGCGGGGCACAGATACGCAGTATTTT. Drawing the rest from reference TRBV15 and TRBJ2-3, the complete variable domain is DAMVIQNPRYQVTQFGKPVTLSCSQTLNHNVMYWYQQKSSQAPKLLFHYYDKDFNNEADTPDNFQSRRPNTSFCFLDIRSPGLGDTAMYLCATSRERGTDTQYFGPGTRLTVL.

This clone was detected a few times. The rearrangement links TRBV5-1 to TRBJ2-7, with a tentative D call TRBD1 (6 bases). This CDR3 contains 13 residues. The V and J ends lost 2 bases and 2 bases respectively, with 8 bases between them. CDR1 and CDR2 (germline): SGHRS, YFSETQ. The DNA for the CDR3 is TGCGCCAGCAGCTTTACAGGGACCTACGAGCAGTACTTC. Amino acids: CASSFTGTYEQYF.

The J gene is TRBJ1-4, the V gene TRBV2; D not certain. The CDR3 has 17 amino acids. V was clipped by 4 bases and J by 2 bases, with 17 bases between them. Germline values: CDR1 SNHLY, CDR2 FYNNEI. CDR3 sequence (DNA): TGTGCCAGCAGTGCCGATCAGAGGAGGGCGACTAATGAAAAACTGTTTTTT. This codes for CASSADQRRATNEKLFF. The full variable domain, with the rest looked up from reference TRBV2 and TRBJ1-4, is EPEVTQTPSHQVTQMGQEVILRCVPISNHLYFYWYRQILGQKVEFLVSFYNNEISEKSEIFDDQFSVERPDGSNFTLKIRSTKLEDSAMYFCASSADQRRATNEKLFFGSGTQLSVL.

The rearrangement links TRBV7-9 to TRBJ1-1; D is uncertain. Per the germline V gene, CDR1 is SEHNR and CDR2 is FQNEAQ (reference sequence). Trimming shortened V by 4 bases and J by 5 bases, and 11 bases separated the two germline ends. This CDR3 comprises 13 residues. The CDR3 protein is CASSSPGDTEAFF. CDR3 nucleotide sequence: TGTGCCAGCAGCTCGCCCGGCGATACTGAAGCTTTCTTT.

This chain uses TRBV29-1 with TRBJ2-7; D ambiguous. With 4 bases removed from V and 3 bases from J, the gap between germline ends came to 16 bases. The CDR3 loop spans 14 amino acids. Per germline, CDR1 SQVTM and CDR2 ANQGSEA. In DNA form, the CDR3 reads TGCAGCGTTGTTTTAGACGGCCGTCTCTACGAGCAGTACTTC. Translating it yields CSVVLDGRLYEQYF.

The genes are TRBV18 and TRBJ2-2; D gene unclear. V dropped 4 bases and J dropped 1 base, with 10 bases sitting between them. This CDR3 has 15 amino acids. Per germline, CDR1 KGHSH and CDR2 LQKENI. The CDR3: CASSLPKGNTGELFF. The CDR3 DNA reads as TGTGCCAGCTCACTCCCGAAGGGGAACACCGGGGAGCTGTTTTTT. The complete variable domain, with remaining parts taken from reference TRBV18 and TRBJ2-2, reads NAGVMQNPRHLVRRRGQEARLRCSPMKGHSHVYWYRQLPEEGLKFMVYLQKENIIDESGMPKERFSAEFPKEGPSILRIQQVVRGDSAAYFCASSLPKGNTGELFFGEGSRLTVL.

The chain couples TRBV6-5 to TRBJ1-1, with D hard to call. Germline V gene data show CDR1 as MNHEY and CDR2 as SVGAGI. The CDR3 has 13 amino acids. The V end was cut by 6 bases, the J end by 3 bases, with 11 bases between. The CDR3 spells CASRLRGDTEAFF. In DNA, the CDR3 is TGTGCCAGCAGACTCCGTGGGGACACTGAAGCTTTCTTT.

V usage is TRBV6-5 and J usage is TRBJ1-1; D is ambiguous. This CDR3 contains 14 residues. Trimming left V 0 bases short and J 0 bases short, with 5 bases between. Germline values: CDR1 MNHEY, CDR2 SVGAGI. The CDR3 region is CASSYSAVNTEAFF. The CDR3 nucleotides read TGTGCCAGCAGTTACTCAGCGGTGAACACTGAAGCTTTCTTT.